The 11 T cell receptor beta chains below come from one sample, sequenced in a study of cytomegalovirus exposure and HLA in healthy donors. The PCR used 60 Vbeta and 13 Jbeta primers. Sequencing used immunoSEQ multiplex PCR; TCRdb keeps in-frame clones, though not all of them. Of fewer than 60,000 clones listed, around three fifths are singletons. Sequencing was performed on PBMCs. These receptors were obtained from a human donor in good health.

This clone was picked up a small number of times. The J gene is TRBJ1-6, the V gene TRBV4-1; perhaps TRBD1 as D (6 bases). Trimming removed 1 base at V and 9 bases at J, with 16 bases between. This CDR3 spans 16 amino acids. Per germline, CDR1 MGHRA and CDR2 YSYEKL. CDR3: CASSQGLRGNGSPLHF. The DNA of the CDR3 is TGCGCCAGCAGCCAAGGGCTCAGGGGCAACGGTTCACCCCTCCACTTT.

The rearrangement links TRBV4-2 to TRBJ2-2, with 7 bases identical to TRBD2. V trimming: 8 bases; J trimming: 1 base; junction bases outside the gene matches: 4. CDR1 is LGHNA and CDR2 is YNFKEQ in the germline V gene. This CDR3 has 14 residues. The CDR3 region is CASSERGNTGELFF. CDR3 nucleotide sequence: TGTGCCAGCTCAGAGCGGGGGAACACCGGGGAGCTGTTTTTT.

In the case of this clone: Other DNA sequences of this sample code for an identical CDR3. The CDR3 DNA reads as TGTGCCAGCAGTTTATCGGACAGATCCACAGATACGCAGTATTTT. This translates into CASSLSDRSTDTQYF. V gene TRBV27 combines with J gene TRBJ2-3; tentative D call: TRBD1 (6 bases). CDR1 is MNHEY and CDR2 is SMNVEV in the germline V gene (reference sequence). The CDR3 length is 15 residues. V dropped 0 bases and J dropped 2 bases, with 9 bases sitting between them.

The chain employs TRBV19 and TRBJ1-5, with D perhaps matching TRBD1 (5 bases). The germline V gene has CDR1 LNHDA and CDR2 SQIVND (reference sequence). This CDR3 has 15 amino acids. Trimming took off 5 bases at V and 7 bases at J, with 18 bases between the two ends. The CDR3 here is CASSSQQGLNQPQHF. Written as DNA, the CDR3 is TGTGCCAGTAGTTCCCAGCAGGGTTTGAACCAGCCCCAGCATTTT.

This clone has more than one count but fewer than ten. The chain has TRBV5-1 and TRBJ2-7; D is ambiguous. CDR1 and CDR2 from the germline V gene are SGHRS and YFSETQ. Trimming removed 3 bases from V and 4 bases from J, with 14 bases in between. This CDR3 region has 14 residues. The CDR3 bases are TGCGCCAGCAGCTCCGAAGTCTACGGGTACGAGCAGTACTTC. Translated, it gives CASSSEVYGYEQYF.

CDR3 protein: CASRTGGSPLHF. The DNA for the CDR3 is TGCGCCAGTAGGACAGGGGGATCACCCCTCCACTTT. This chain joins TRBV5-1 and TRBJ1-6; the match to TRBD1 covers 10 bases. The CDR3 is made up of 12 amino acids. CDR1 SGHRS and CDR2 YFSETQ come from the germline V gene. With V trimmed by 8 bases and J by 10 bases, 3 bases remained unmatched.

This clone appeared a few times. This rearrangement joins TRBV29-1 to TRBJ1-2; maybe TRBD1 (5 bases). CDR3 length: 12 amino acids. Germline V gene sequence: CDR1 SQVTM, CDR2 ANQGSEA. The V and J ends lost 3 bases and 2 bases respectively, with 7 bases between them. The DNA for the CDR3 is TGCAGCGTTGAGTCAGGGAACTATGGCTACACCTTC. It specifies CSVESGNYGYTF.

This clone was seen more than once but under ten times. The chain is built from TRBV5-1 and TRBJ2-7; D is perhaps TRBD2 (6 bases). Germline CDR1 SGHRS, CDR2 YFSETQ. Trimming left V 0 bases short and J 3 bases short, with 10 bases between. This CDR3 contains 14 residues. CDR3 amino acids: CASSLEQEGYEQYF. The DNA of the CDR3 is TGCGCCAGCAGCTTGGAACAGGAGGGCTACGAGCAGTACTTC.

The chain is built from TRBV6-5 and TRBJ2-3; D is possibly TRBD1 (6 bases). The germline V and J ends were trimmed by 4 bases and 6 bases, with 8 bases remaining between them. Germline V gene lookup returns CDR1 MNHEY and CDR2 SVGAGI. The CDR3 runs to 12 residues. CDR3 sequence reads: CASSSQGDTQYF. The CDR3, as DNA: TGTGCCAGCAGTTCCCAGGGGGATACGCAGTATTTT.

CDR3 sequence: CASSLPGLPQETQYF. The CDR3 coding sequence is TGTGCCAGCAGCTTGCCGGGACTACCTCAAGAGACCCAGTACTTC. The chain recombines TRBV13 with TRBJ2-5; TRBD2 aligns across 7 bases. Trimming at V came to 3 bases and at J to 2 bases, leaving 6 bases not matched to a gene. Germline V gives CDR1 PRHDT, CDR2 FYEKMQ (reference sequence). There are 15 residues in the CDR3.

There are a few counts of this clone. The chain is built from TRBV7-2 and TRBJ2-7; possibly TRBD1 for D (6 bases). Trimming pared 3 bases from V and 3 bases from J, leaving 21 bases between. Germline V lookup: CDR1 SGHTA, CDR2 FQGNSA. This CDR3 has 17 residues. CDR3 residues: CASSLHGLSRGYYEQYF. The CDR3 DNA sequence: TGTGCCAGCAGCTTGCATGGGCTGTCTAGGGGGTACTACGAGCAGTACTTC.